Described below is a single T cell receptor beta chain sequence and its context. Antigen: not known. The sample originates from a study of graft-versus-host responses after intestinal transplantation. For the study at large: Recipients uniformly received anti-thymocyte globulin induction, followed by tacrolimus and steroids for around 3 years. Study results and limitations: Elevated graft-versus-host to host-versus-graft clonal ratios in allografts were recorded for patients with graft-donor T cell macrochimerism. In recipient marrow, GvH clones were found, and some appeared first in ileum or blood.

Profiling relied on immunoSEQ multiplex PCR, and the TCRdb table lists in-frame clones only, not all of them. The data contain approximately 94,000 clones, roughly 87% of them singletons. CDR3 length equals 14 residues. Germline lookup yields CDR1 SGHTS and CDR2 YDEGEE. Trimming took 2 bases from V and 5 from J; bases not matched to a gene: 3. The receptor was derived from a human donor who was the organ donor for an intestinal transplant. The starting material was unstimulated CD4+ T cells sorted from spleen or lymph node cells, obtained before transplant. The chain uses TRBV5-8 and TRBJ1-4; 7 nucleotides line up with TRBD1. The CDR3 DNA sequence: TGTGCCAGCAGCTTCGCAGGGGGGAATGAAAAACTGTTTTTT. Translating it yields CASSFAGGNEKLFF.